The clone carrying this TCR beta chain was observed a handful of times. As yet, its antigen is unknown. The sample originates from a study of T-cell memory formation after mild COVID-19. Background on the study: The two donors had largely donor-specific TCR clusters.

The V gene's germline CDR1 is SGHTA and CDR2 FQGNSA. The V and J ends lost 3 bases and 6 bases respectively, with 14 bases between them. This CDR3 is 14 amino acids long. 5'RACE with constant-segment primers yielded barcoded, UMI-tagged TCR alpha and TCR beta cDNA libraries. TCRdb recomputed calls from the 5' RACE reads with MiXCR, one row per CDR3 protein. The repertoire holds more than 200,000 distinct CDR3 sequences, 16% seen once, with around 3.4% in the top ten. General study points: Cross-reactive memory apparently joined, as some responding clones appeared in pre-infection memory.

Sequenced sample: PBMCs or a T cell subset sorted from them (not recorded which). The chain combines TRBV7-2 with TRBJ2-5, with D possibly being TRBD1 (5 bases). The receptor's source is a man younger than 30 who had mild COVID-19 (a few samples of this study predate the infection). Cell type and time point are not known. CDR3 sequence reads: CASSLGRGSKTQYF. The CDR3, as DNA: TGTGCCAGCAGCTTGGGAAGGGGATCAAAGACCCAGTACTTC.